This T cell receptor (beta chain) appears in the sequencing data of a study of cytomegalovirus exposure and HLA in healthy donors. As for the study in general: Earlier work reported 100 million or so unique TCR beta sequences from about 190 million T cells.

V lost 7 bases to trimming and J lost 3 bases, with 16 bases between them. The germline gives CDR1 SQVTM, CDR2 ANQGSEA. This CDR3 has 13 amino acids. PCR employed 60 Vbeta and 13 Jbeta primers. The data were produced by immunoSEQ multiplex PCR, yet TCRdb's version contains in-frame clones alone and is incomplete. The sample lists 40,000 to 45,000 clones; about 90% were seen once. This TCR was sampled from a woman aged 40-49 years in good health and CMV-seropositive. V gene TRBV29-1 combines with J gene TRBJ2-7, with D perhaps matching TRBD1 (6 bases). Input material: PBMCs. This chain's CDR3 is CSAGGGQIYEQYF. Here the CDR3 DNA reads TGCAGCGCTGGAGGTGGACAGATCTACGAGCAGTACTTC.